The rows below give T cell receptor beta chains drawn from one sample of a study of control samples from healthy donors and cancer patients. Assay: immunoSEQ multiplex PCR; the TCRdb copy retains only in-frame clones and omits some. The sample holds more than 95,000 clones; 83% are singletons and the top ten take under 15%. Sequenced: blood. These receptors were collected from a woman aged 50 to 65 in good health. Both conserved end residues are part of each CDR3. Each record gives: clone size, D gene, J gene, V gene, CDR3 protein, CDR3 DNA. D genes are given only for firm matches. The size of a clone is reported for some rows only, either as once, few or many, or as a class for expanded clones.

-	-	TRBJ2-4	TRBV7-2	CASSLDPGQNIQYF	TGTGCCAGCAGCTTAGATCCAGGGCAAAACATTCAGTACTTC
-	TRBD1	TRBJ1-4	TRBV6-5	CASKRDRIYNEKLFF	TGTGCCAGCAAACGGGACAGAATTTATAATGAAAAACTGTTTTTT
-	-	TRBJ2-2	TRBV19	CASSIDAGTGELFF	TGTGCCAGTAGTATAGATGCCGGAACCGGGGAGCTGTTTTTT
-	-	TRBJ2-1	TRBV30	CAWSINSGFYSGYNEQFF	TGTGCCTGGAGCATAAATTCGGGATTTTATTCGGGCTACAATGAGCAGTTCTTC
few	TRBD1	TRBJ2-7	TRBV5-4	CASSFLGGALEQYF	TGTGCCAGCAGCTTCCTAGGGGGCGCGCTCGAGCAGTACTTC
few	-	TRBJ1-2	TRBV7-8	CASSLEGQSYGYTF	TGTGCCAGCAGCTTAGAGGGGCAGTCCTATGGCTACACCTTC
-	-	TRBJ1-1	TRBV6-6	CASRTGGAEAFF	TGTGCCAGCAGGACGGGGGGAGCTGAAGCTTTCTTT
once	-	TRBJ1-3	TRBV9	CASSVASGAGNTIYF	TGTGCCAGCAGCGTAGCTTCAGGGGCTGGAAACACCATATATTTT
-	TRBD2	TRBJ2-2	TRBV11-2	CASSLDYLAGGTNTGELFF	TGTGCCAGCAGCTTAGATTATCTAGCGGGGGGTACGAACACCGGGGAGCTGTTTTTT
once	TRBD1	TRBJ1-3	TRBV28	CASTGGQAFLSGNTIYF	TGTGCCAGCACCGGGGGACAGGCGTTCCTCTCTGGAAACACCATATATTTT
-	-	TRBJ2-2	TRBV11-2	CASSFVGELFF	TGTGCCAGCAGCTTTGTGGGGGAGCTGTTTTTT
few	-	TRBJ1-2	TRBV12-3/TRBV12-4	CASSRTNYGYTF	TGTGCCAGCAGTAGAACTAACTATGGCTACACCTTC
-	-	TRBJ2-5	TRBV5-6	CASSLKGRAQETQYF	TGTGCCAGCAGCTTGAAAGGCAGGGCCCAAGAGACCCAGTACTTC
-	-	TRBJ1-1	TRBV28	CASRTTFNMNTEAFF	TGTGCCAGCAGGACAACTTTTAACATGAACACTGAAGCTTTCTTT
-	-	TRBJ2-2	TRBV19	CASGIGGLNTGELFF	TGTGCCAGTGGAATCGGGGGCTTAAACACCGGGGAGCTGTTTTTT
once	-	TRBJ1-1	TRBV2	CASKTGGNTEAFF	TGTGCCAGCAAAACGGGGGGGAACACTGAAGCTTTCTTT
-	TRBD1	TRBJ2-4	TRBV5-4	CASSFWDRVAKNIQYF	TGTGCCAGCAGCTTCTGGGACAGGGTGGCCAAAAACATTCAGTACTTC
-	-	TRBJ1-3	TRBV5-1	CASSLVGISGNTIYF	TGCGCCAGCAGCTTGGTTGGAATCTCTGGAAACACCATATATTTT
-	-	TRBJ1-4	TRBV6-5	CASRKGEEKLFF	TGTGCCAGCAGAAAGGGGGAGGAAAAACTGTTTTTT
-	TRBD1	TRBJ2-1	TRBV4-2	CASSPGTGGYNEQFF	TGTGCCAGCAGCCCTGGGACAGGGGGCTACAATGAGCAGTTCTTC
-	-	TRBJ2-7	TRBV13	CASSFKKGGGRRVYEQYF	TGTGCCAGCAGCTTCAAGAAGGGAGGGGGGCGCCGTGTTTACGAGCAGTACTTC
-	TRBD1	TRBJ1-6	TRBV28	CASRSGTGWVDSPLHF	TGTGCCAGCAGGTCCGGGACAGGGTGGGTCGATTCACCCCTCCACTTT
-	-	TRBJ2-7	TRBV4-3	CASSQDTTRAYEQYF	TGCGCCAGCAGCCAAGATACCACAAGAGCCTACGAGCAGTACTTC
-	-	TRBJ2-3	TRBV24-1	CATSDQDGSSTDTQYF	TGTGCCACCAGTGATCAAGACGGAAGCAGCACAGATACGCAGTATTTT
-	-	TRBJ1-6	TRBV7-2	CASSPGPNSPLHF	TGTGCCAGCAGCCCTGGACCGAATTCACCCCTCCACTTT
few	TRBD2	TRBJ2-3	TRBV15	CATSRDMREGSTDTQYF	TGTGCCACCAGCAGAGATATGCGGGAGGGGAGCACAGATACGCAGTATTTT
-	-	TRBJ2-3	TRBV6-2/TRBV6-3	CASSYSLAGGTDTQYF	TGTGCCAGCAGTTACTCCTTGGCAGGAGGCACAGATACGCAGTATTTT
few	-	TRBJ2-1	TRBV7-3	CASSLSQGSNEQFF	TGTGCCAGCAGCTTAAGTCAGGGAAGCAATGAGCAGTTCTTC
-	-	TRBJ1-6	TRBV27	CASSSLGGGTYNSPLHF	TGTGCCAGCAGTTCCCTCGGTGGAGGGACCTATAATTCACCCCTCCACTTT
-	TRBD2	TRBJ2-7	TRBV27	CASSRLAGAYEQYF	TGTGCCAGCAGTCGACTAGCGGGGGCCTACGAGCAGTACTTC
-	TRBD1	TRBJ2-7	TRBV19	CASSFGQVSSYEQYF	TGTGCCAGTAGTTTCGGACAGGTGAGCTCCTACGAGCAGTACTTC